These 15 T cell receptor beta chains share one sample of origin, sequenced in a study of blood T cells in healthy people across ages. Sample-barcoded 5' priming and a J-beta primer mix drove a second PCR of roughly 6 to 12 cycles. TCRdb processed the 5' RACE reads anew with MiXCR; each CDR3 protein has one entry. The sample holds roughly 1.6 million distinct CDR3 sequences, almost 35% seen once. The sequenced material came from blood. These receptors were obtained from a woman in her twenties or thirties in good health.

This clonotype was detected only a few times. The CDR3 loop is CASSQDTLGQGLNTEAFF. The CDR3 DNA follows: TGTGCCAGCAGCCAAGATACCCTGGGACAGGGGTTGAACACTGAAGCTTTCTTT. V gene TRBV4-2 combines with J gene TRBJ1-1; TRBD1 matches 10 bases. The CDR3 runs 18 residues. Germline V gives CDR1 LGHNA, CDR2 YNFKEQ. The V and J ends lost 0 bases and 0 bases, in that order; junction bases with no gene match: 7.

This clonotype appeared many times. The V gene is TRBV13, the J gene TRBJ2-7; D not certain. Germline V gene data show CDR1 as PRHDT and CDR2 as FYEKMQ (reference sequence). The CDR3 extends over 12 amino acids. The V end lost 3 bases, the J end lost 5 bases, and 8 bases lay between the germline ends. The DNA for the CDR3 is TGTGCCAGCAGCTTTGGTCAGGACGAGCAGTACTTC. This codes for CASSFGQDEQYF. Variable domain in full (rest from reference TRBV13 and TRBJ2-7): AAGVIQSPRHLIKEKRETATLKCYPIPRHDTVYWYQQGPGQDPQFLISFYEKMQSDKGSIPDRFSAQQFSDYHSELNMSSLELGDSALYFCASSFGQDEQYFGPGTRLTVT.

The table lists this clonotype with many counts. The chain carries TRBV4-1 and TRBJ2-1; D call uncertain. V lost 4 bases to trimming and J lost 5 bases, with 12 bases between them. Germline assignment: CDR1 MGHRA and CDR2 YSYEKL. The CDR3 is 14 amino acids. CDR3 nucleotides: TGCGCCAGCAGCCTGGTGGGGTCTGACAATGAGCAGTTCTTC. Amino acid sequence: CASSLVGSDNEQFF.

V is TRBV3-1 and J is TRBJ2-7, with TRBD2 identical over 12 bases. The CDR3 runs 15 residues. V was pared by 3 bases and J by 5 bases, with 5 bases of the junction left unmatched. CDR1 is LGHDT and CDR2 is YNNKEL in the germline V gene (reference sequence). CDR3 sequence: CASSHRGLAGHEQYF. The CDR3, as DNA: TGTGCCAGCAGCCATCGTGGACTAGCGGGACACGAGCAGTACTTC.

This chain connects TRBV30 to TRBJ1-2; possibly TRBD1 for D (6 bases). The CDR3 has 14 amino acids. Trimming pared 7 bases from V and 6 bases from J, leaving 21 bases between. Germline V gene data show CDR1 as GTSNPN and CDR2 as SVGIG (reference sequence). The CDR3 DNA follows: TGTGCCTTTAAGCGGACAGCACCTCGCGATGGCTACACCTTC. It codes for CAFKRTAPRDGYTF.

As DNA, the CDR3 is TGTGCCAGCAGTTACTCTGACGCGCGCGAGCAGTACTTC. Translation: CASSYSDAREQYF. V gene TRBV6-5 combines with J gene TRBJ2-4; D is unresolved. Near its end, the DNA agrees better with TRBJ2-7, so the J call may be wrong. Germline V gene lookup returns CDR1 MNHEY and CDR2 SVGAGI. The CDR3 is made up of 13 amino acids.

The chain uses TRBV20-1 and TRBJ1-1; D not certain. This CDR3 has 17 amino acids. CDR1 and CDR2 from the germline V gene are DFQATT and SNEGSKA (reference sequence). The V and J ends lost 0 bases and 0 bases respectively, with 17 bases between them. In DNA form, the CDR3 reads TGCAGTGCTAGAGATACGGTTAGGTCCCACTTGAACACTGAAGCTTTCTTT. This sequence encodes CSARDTVRSHLNTEAFF.

The chain recombines TRBV7-2 with TRBJ2-2; no firm D call. Trimming took off 5 bases at V and 9 bases at J, with 13 bases between the two ends. Germline assignment: CDR1 SGHTA and CDR2 FQGNSA. The CDR3 runs 13 residues. Written as DNA, the CDR3 is TGTGCCAGCAGCACCCACAGCAATCGGGAGCTGTTTTTT. Amino acids: CASSTHSNRELFF.

The chain links TRBV7-3 to TRBJ2-1; TRBD2 matches at 13 bases. The CDR3 length is 19 residues. Trimming removed 2 bases from V and 9 bases from J; junction bases left unmatched: 16. Germline CDR1 SGHTA, CDR2 FQGTGA. CDR3 sequence: CASSLAGTSGILGASEQFF. The CDR3 DNA reads as TGTGCCAGCAGCTTAGCCGGGACTAGCGGGATCTTGGGGGCCAGTGAGCAGTTCTTC.

The chain carries TRBV6-2 or TRBV6-3 and TRBJ1-5; no clear D gene. The V end was cut by 5 bases, the J end by 8 bases, with 13 bases between. There are 13 residues in the CDR3. Germline lookup yields CDR1 MNHEY and CDR2 SVGEGT. DNA for the CDR3: TGTGCCAGCAGTAGACCTCAGGTTGAGCCCCAGCATTTT. Protein product: CASSRPQVEPQHF.

This clonotype appeared a few times. This sequence joins TRBV20-1 and TRBJ2-1; 8 bases map to TRBD2. Germline CDR1 is DFQATT and CDR2 is SNEGSKA (reference sequence). V was clipped by 1 base and J by 5 bases; unmatched bases: 7. The CDR3 has 15 amino acids. CDR3 DNA: TGCAGTGCTAGAGGATGGGGGACTAGAGACAATGAGCAGTTCTTC. Translation gives CSARGWGTRDNEQFF.

The table lists this clonotype with a few counts. The chain uses TRBV3-1 and TRBJ2-3; 10 positions agree with TRBD1. V gave up 5 bases and J gave up 7 bases; unmatched junction bases: 12. The CDR3 length is 16 residues. CDR1 is LGHDT, CDR2 YNNKEL, per germline (reference sequence). The CDR3 loop is CASSDGRDRGLYTQYF. Here the CDR3 DNA reads TGTGCCAGCAGCGACGGGAGGGACAGGGGTTTGTATACGCAGTATTTT.

As to this clonotype: This may arise from a read error, as a much more abundant clone is one base away. The V and J genes are TRBV10-3 and TRBJ2-3; D possibly corresponds to TRBD2 (6 bases). Germline V gives CDR1 ENHRY, CDR2 SYGVKD. The CDR3 has 14 amino acids. CDR3 in DNA: TGTGCCATCTCAGACCGGGACTCCACAGATTCGCAGTATTTT. It yields the protein CAISDRDSTDSQYF.

This clonotype has at least ten counts. This chain connects TRBV20-1 to TRBJ2-5, with D unresolved. Germline V gene data show CDR1 as DFQATT and CDR2 as SNEGSKA (reference sequence). This CDR3 has 12 amino acids. Trimming left V 1 base short and J 5 bases short, with 8 bases between. CDR3 sequence: CSARGGPETQYF. The DNA of the CDR3 is TGCAGTGCTAGAGGGGGTCCTGAGACCCAGTACTTC.

This rearrangement joins TRBV7-8 to TRBJ2-7; 7 bases are shared with TRBD2. V gave up 1 base and J gave up 5 bases; unmatched junction bases: 8. Germline-derived CDR1 and CDR2 are SGHVS and FQNEAQ. The CDR3 is 15 amino acids. The CDR3 DNA follows: TGTGCCAGCAGCTTAGGATGGCGGGAGTACCACGAGCAGTACTTC. Its protein is CASSLGWREYHEQYF.